Sequencing of this T cell receptor beta chain was carried out in a study of regulatory T cells in long-lasting Graves disease. Described time point: newly diagnosed GD, antithyroid drugs for less than 3 months. PBMCs provided the RNA from which the TCR library was made. CDR1 and CDR2 (germline): MDHEN, SYDVKM. The CDR3 extends over 12 amino acids. V gave up 10 bases and J gave up 7 bases, with 16 bases separating them. Arm-PCR of CDR3 regions and iRepertoire HTBI primers were used to build TCR beta libraries. TCRdb independently ran MiXCR on the multiplex PCR reads; one entry per CDR3 protein. The data show 250,000 or so distinct CDR3 sequences, around 21% seen once. The table lists this clonotype with many counts.

The TCR originated in a female donor with Graves disease. The material sequenced was peripheral blood mononuclear cells (PBMCs), taken at new diagnosis, from a patient treated with antithyroid drugs. The chain recombines TRBV28 with TRBJ1-2; D may be TRBD1 (5 bases). The CDR3 DNA follows: TGTGCCACTAACCAAGGGGTTCTTGGCTACACCTTC. Its protein is CATNQGVLGYTF.